This note documents a single T cell receptor (beta chain) sequence. Its antigen remains unidentified. The germline gives CDR1 MNHEY, CDR2 SVGEGT. Trimming removed 6 bases from V and 8 bases from J, with 8 bases in between. The CDR3 has 11 residues. The data are from a study of vaccination effects on CD4 cells after COVID-19. The study's findings and limits: Convalescent patients were few in the study, and early post-infection timepoints were absent. Late post-vaccination, clones induced by infection and those induced by vaccine underwent marked clonal contraction.

Method: immunoSEQ multiplex PCR; TCRdb's copy keeps in-frame clones and lacks some. The data contain some 30,000 clones, around three quarters of them seen just once; the ten biggest clones take up roughly a tenth. Antigen-specific CD4+ T cell clonotypes were called by their expansion after viral peptide-pool culture in ViraFEST. When about ten days of culture had elapsed, CD4+ T cells were isolated. Negative nucleocapsid antibody tests before and after vaccination confirmed no previous SARS-CoV-2 infection. Over 1.5 million PBMC per well were cultured with around 10 IU/ml IL-2 and roughly 10 ug/ml peptides. IL-2 medium took the place of half the medium on both days 3 and 7.

The specimen was CD4+ T cells from PBMCs cultured with SARS-CoV-2 spike peptides, collected before COVID-19 vaccination. V is TRBV6-2 or TRBV6-3 and J is TRBJ2-1; D not resolved. The TCR originated in a human donor who received a COVID-19 vaccine. The DNA for the CDR3 is TGTGCCAGCAGCCAAGCAGATGAGCAGTTCTTC. This translates into CASSQADEQFF.